This paragraph covers one TCR beta chain sequence. Its antigen remains unknown. The V gene lost 3 bases and the J gene lost 5 bases, with 16 bases spanning the gap. Germline V gene sequence: CDR1 PRHDT, CDR2 FYEKMQ (reference sequence). CDR3 length: 15 residues. Lesional scalp punch biopsies and peripheral blood were collected from alopecia areata patients. Separation by sorting yielded CD4+ and CD8+ T cells from PBMCs. This sample was included in a study of CD8+ T cells in alopecia areata. Study outcomes and limitations: In patients, TCRs were shared less clearly than in mice, and HLA may possibly be involved.

RNA extraction was followed by reverse transcription into cDNA, which acted as the sequencing template. Sequenced by immunoSEQ multiplex PCR; TCRdb stores in-frame clones only, minus some. The sample has 100,000 to 150,000 clones, 49% seen once. The rearrangement joins TRBV13 to TRBJ1-1; TRBD1 is a possible D gene (6 bases). The sample here was CD8+ T cells sorted from blood, taken at week 0. This TCR was sampled from a human donor with alopecia areata. CDR3 coding DNA: TGTGCCAGCAGCTTGGCCGGGGCAGGGGAAACTGAAGCTTTCTTT. This encodes CASSLAGAGETEAFF.